This T cell receptor (beta chain) was identified during a study of identical twins. Only a few counts were recorded for this clonotype. In germline, CDR1 is ENHRY, CDR2 SYGVKD. The V end was cut by 7 bases, the J end by 6 bases, with 19 bases between. The CDR3 extends over 14 amino acids. TCRdb reprocessed the 5' RACE reads with MiXCR, giving one entry per CDR3 protein. The sample gives hundreds of thousands of distinct CDR3 sequences, about 20% of which show up once; 4% to 4.5% is in the top ten. The data also belong to a second study, concerning T cells expressing NK-cell markers.

Sequenced: PBMCs. V is TRBV10-3 and J is TRBJ2-7, with D perhaps matching TRBD2 (6 bases). The sequence was obtained from a woman between 18 and 29 years old in good health. The DNA for the CDR3 is TGTGCCATCACCCCGGAGGGTCCGACCGGCGAGCAGTACTTC. Translated, it gives CAITPEGPTGEQYF.